These T cell receptor beta chains were read from a single sample in a study of human CD8 memory T cell subsets. TCRdb redid the calling of the 5' RACE reads with MiXCR, one entry per CDR3 protein. The sample shows 7,300 or so distinct CDR3 sequences, 3.5% to 4.5% of them seen only once. Sequencing used CD8+ T cells from PBMCs. The receptors shown here come from a human donor in good health. Each CDR3 is given with its conserved first and last residue. Each record gives: D gene, J gene, V gene, clone size, CDR3 DNA, CDR3 protein. A D gene is named only where the DNA matches it firmly. Only part of the rows carry a size: once, few, many, or a class if the clone is expanded.

d_gene: .
j_gene: TRBJ1-4
v_gene: TRBV12-3/TRBV12-4
abundance: many
CDR3nt: TGTGCCAGCAGTTTAGTCCAGTTTGTGGCAGGGTGGCCTCAACCGGGAAAACTGTTTTTT
CDR3aa: CASSLVQFVAGWPQPGKLFF

d_gene: .
j_gene: TRBJ2-3
v_gene: TRBV7-9
abundance: .
CDR3nt: TGTGCCAGCAGCTTCCCCACAGATACGCAGTATTTT
CDR3aa: CASSFPTDTQYF

d_gene: .
j_gene: TRBJ1-1
v_gene: TRBV20-1
abundance: many
CDR3nt: TGCAGTGCTAGAGGCGGGACACCAAGCGACACTGAAGCTTTCTTT
CDR3aa: CSARGGTPSDTEAFF

d_gene: TRBD2
j_gene: TRBJ2-7
v_gene: TRBV5-6
abundance: few
CDR3nt: TGTGCCAGCAGCCTAACGGCTAGCGGGAACGAGCAGTACTTC
CDR3aa: CASSLTASGNEQYF

d_gene: TRBD1
j_gene: TRBJ2-7
v_gene: TRBV7-2
abundance: few
CDR3nt: TGTGCCAGCAGCCTAGACAGGGTGAGTGAGCAGTACTTC
CDR3aa: CASSLDRVSEQYF

d_gene: .
j_gene: TRBJ2-1
v_gene: TRBV4-3
abundance: many
CDR3nt: TGCGCCAGCAGCCAAGGACTCCGTCAGGATGAGCAGTTCTTC
CDR3aa: CASSQGLRQDEQFF

d_gene: TRBD2
j_gene: TRBJ2-5
v_gene: TRBV2
abundance: few
CDR3nt: TGTGCCAGCAGTGACCCGGCGGGGGGGCAGGAGACCCAGTACTTC
CDR3aa: CASSDPAGGQETQYF

d_gene: .
j_gene: TRBJ2-1
v_gene: TRBV2
abundance: few
CDR3nt: TGTGCCAGCAGTAAATACAATGAGCAGTTCTTC
CDR3aa: CASSKYNEQFF

d_gene: .
j_gene: TRBJ2-1
v_gene: TRBV19
abundance: few
CDR3nt: TGTGCCAGTAGTGCAGACAGGTACAATGAGCAGTTCTTC
CDR3aa: CASSADRYNEQFF

d_gene: .
j_gene: TRBJ1-1
v_gene: TRBV30
abundance: many
CDR3nt: TGTGCCTGGAGTGTCGGGGACACTGAAGCTTTCTTT
CDR3aa: CAWSVGDTEAFF

d_gene: .
j_gene: TRBJ2-1
v_gene: TRBV12-3/TRBV12-4
abundance: many
CDR3nt: TGTGCCAGCAGTCCGGTGGGGCTTTTGCAGTTCTTC
CDR3aa: CASSPVGLLQFF

d_gene: .
j_gene: TRBJ1-1
v_gene: TRBV6-2/TRBV6-3
abundance: many
CDR3nt: TGTGCCAGCAGTTACTCGTTACAGGGATTCACTGAAGCTTTCTTT
CDR3aa: CASSYSLQGFTEAFF

d_gene: TRBD1
j_gene: TRBJ2-7
v_gene: TRBV5-1
abundance: .
CDR3nt: TGCGCCAGCAGCACGGGACAGGGGAGGGACGAGCAGTACTTC
CDR3aa: CASSTGQGRDEQYF

d_gene: TRBD1
j_gene: TRBJ2-5
v_gene: TRBV7-8
abundance: medium-sized
CDR3nt: TGTGCCAGCAGCTTAGGGGACAGGCCTTACCAAGAGACCCAGTACTTC
CDR3aa: CASSLGDRPYQETQYF

d_gene: .
j_gene: TRBJ1-6
v_gene: TRBV10-3
abundance: many
CDR3nt: TGTGCCATCTTGGGGGGGCGGCATTCACCCCTCCACTTT
CDR3aa: CAILGGRHSPLHF

d_gene: TRBD2
j_gene: TRBJ2-1
v_gene: TRBV6-6
abundance: many
CDR3nt: TGTGCCAGCAGTTACGTTTGGCGGGGGGGCCCCTCCTACAATGAGCAGTTCTTC
CDR3aa: CASSYVWRGGPSYNEQFF

d_gene: .
j_gene: TRBJ2-1
v_gene: TRBV6-2/TRBV6-3
abundance: medium-sized
CDR3nt: TGTGCCAGCAGAAGCGACCCGGGGGCTAACAATGAGCAGTTCTTC
CDR3aa: CASRSDPGANNEQFF

d_gene: TRBD2
j_gene: TRBJ2-1
v_gene: TRBV27
abundance: few
CDR3nt: TGTGCCAGCAGCCCGACTAGCGGACGCTCCTACAATGAGCAGTTCTTC
CDR3aa: CASSPTSGRSYNEQFF

d_gene: TRBD1
j_gene: TRBJ2-7
v_gene: TRBV4-2
abundance: .
CDR3nt: TGTGCCAGCAGCCAAGATCCTTTGGGACAGAACTCCTACGAGCAGTACTTC
CDR3aa: CASSQDPLGQNSYEQYF

d_gene: .
j_gene: TRBJ2-5
v_gene: TRBV20-1
abundance: many
CDR3nt: TGCAGTGCCACGGACTCCGGGACCCCCTTGGGCAATCAAGAGACCCAGTACTTC
CDR3aa: CSATDSGTPLGNQETQYF

d_gene: .
j_gene: TRBJ2-7
v_gene: TRBV7-2
abundance: many
CDR3nt: TGTGCCAGCAGCTTCGACTCCCGCAAATACTACGAGCAGTACTTC
CDR3aa: CASSFDSRKYYEQYF

d_gene: .
j_gene: TRBJ1-1
v_gene: TRBV5-1
abundance: many
CDR3nt: TGCGCCAGCAGCTTGGGCTTCCGGGGAGGGATTTATACTGAAGCTTTCTTT
CDR3aa: CASSLGFRGGIYTEAFF

d_gene: .
j_gene: TRBJ1-3
v_gene: TRBV7-6
abundance: many
CDR3nt: TGTGCCAGCAGCTTATTATCCGGGGAGAGCTCTGGAAACACCATATATTTT
CDR3aa: CASSLLSGESSGNTIYF

d_gene: .
j_gene: TRBJ1-2
v_gene: TRBV3-1
abundance: many
CDR3nt: TGTGCCAGCACCTCGGCCGGCTATGGCTACACCTTC
CDR3aa: CASTSAGYGYTF

d_gene: TRBD2
j_gene: TRBJ2-1
v_gene: TRBV7-2
abundance: many
CDR3nt: TGTGCCAGCAGCTCGGGACTAGACCCCTACAATGAGCAGTTCTTC
CDR3aa: CASSSGLDPYNEQFF

d_gene: .
j_gene: TRBJ2-5
v_gene: TRBV13
abundance: many
CDR3nt: TGTGCCAGCAGCCCAGAGGGACAAAACCAAGAGACCCAGTACTTC
CDR3aa: CASSPEGQNQETQYF

d_gene: .
j_gene: TRBJ2-3
v_gene: TRBV27
abundance: few
CDR3nt: TGTGCCAGCAGTTTTGCTTCTAGCACAGATACGCAGTATTTT
CDR3aa: CASSFASSTDTQYF

d_gene: .
j_gene: TRBJ2-1
v_gene: TRBV11-3
abundance: many
CDR3nt: TGTGCCAGCAGCTTAAACCCCATTGGCAATGAGCAGTTCTTC
CDR3aa: CASSLNPIGNEQFF

d_gene: TRBD1
j_gene: TRBJ1-6
v_gene: TRBV9
abundance: many
CDR3nt: TGTGCCAGCAGTCAAACAGGGGGCGCGAATTCACCCCTCCACTTT
CDR3aa: CASSQTGGANSPLHF

d_gene: TRBD2
j_gene: TRBJ2-4
v_gene: TRBV18
abundance: .
CDR3nt: TGTGCCAGCTCACCACCGGAAGCAGCGGGAGGCAAAAACATTCAGTACTTC
CDR3aa: CASSPPEAAGGKNIQYF

d_gene: .
j_gene: TRBJ1-1
v_gene: TRBV6-2/TRBV6-3
abundance: .
CDR3nt: TGTGCCAGCAGTTACGAGCTGGGTCAACAGGGAATGAACACTGAAGCTTTCTTT
CDR3aa: CASSYELGQQGMNTEAFF

d_gene: TRBD2
j_gene: TRBJ2-3
v_gene: TRBV7-6
abundance: many
CDR3nt: TGTGCCAGCAGCTTAGCGGCTAGCGGAGCCCTCACAGATACGCAGTATTTT
CDR3aa: CASSLAASGALTDTQYF

d_gene: .
j_gene: TRBJ2-5
v_gene: TRBV6-2/TRBV6-3
abundance: medium-sized
CDR3nt: TGTGCCAGCAGTGACCCCCGTTTGACAGGGAGGTACCAAGAGACCCAGTACTTC
CDR3aa: CASSDPRLTGRYQETQYF

d_gene: .
j_gene: TRBJ1-6
v_gene: TRBV11-2
abundance: many
CDR3nt: TGTGCCAGCAGCTTATCCCCAACGGGGGGAGCTTATTCACCCCTCCACTTT
CDR3aa: CASSLSPTGGAYSPLHF

d_gene: TRBD1
j_gene: TRBJ1-1
v_gene: TRBV6-2/TRBV6-3
abundance: few
CDR3nt: TGTGCCAGCAGTTTGGGACAGTGGCCGAACACTGAAGCTTTCTTT
CDR3aa: CASSLGQWPNTEAFF

d_gene: .
j_gene: TRBJ1-1
v_gene: TRBV7-9
abundance: many
CDR3nt: TGTGCCAGCAGCGGGTTAAGTGGCAGCGCATTGAACACTGAAGCTTTCTTT
CDR3aa: CASSGLSGSALNTEAFF

d_gene: TRBD2
j_gene: TRBJ2-3
v_gene: TRBV4-3
abundance: .
CDR3nt: TGCGCCAGCAGCCAAGTGAGGCGGGAGGGCCTGACAGATACGCAGTATTTT
CDR3aa: CASSQVRREGLTDTQYF

d_gene: .
j_gene: TRBJ2-7
v_gene: TRBV14
abundance: few
CDR3nt: TGTGCCAGCAGCCAAGATTTGTTAGGGGGTTCAACCTACGAGCAGTACTTC
CDR3aa: CASSQDLLGGSTYEQYF

d_gene: TRBD2
j_gene: TRBJ2-2
v_gene: TRBV5-1
abundance: medium-sized
CDR3nt: TGCGCCAGCAGCTTGGGACGGGAGGCGAACACCGGGGAGCTGTTTTTT
CDR3aa: CASSLGREANTGELFF

d_gene: .
j_gene: TRBJ2-7
v_gene: TRBV4-3
abundance: few
CDR3nt: TGCGCCAGCAGCCAAGATCGAACACCCTACGAGCAGTACTTC
CDR3aa: CASSQDRTPYEQYF

d_gene: .
j_gene: TRBJ2-7
v_gene: TRBV5-1
abundance: many
CDR3nt: TGCGCCAGCAGCGGTAAAATCGCCTACGAGCAGTACTTC
CDR3aa: CASSGKIAYEQYF

d_gene: .
j_gene: TRBJ1-1
v_gene: TRBV5-5
abundance: many
CDR3nt: TGTGCCAGCAGCTTGCGCAGGGCGAACACTGAAGCTTTCTTT
CDR3aa: CASSLRRANTEAFF

d_gene: TRBD1
j_gene: TRBJ2-7
v_gene: TRBV18
abundance: few
CDR3nt: TGTGCCAGCTCAACAACCCGGGACAGGGTCTACGAGCAGTACTTC
CDR3aa: CASSTTRDRVYEQYF

d_gene: TRBD2
j_gene: TRBJ2-7
v_gene: TRBV20-1
abundance: few
CDR3nt: TGCAGTGCTAGAGATCTAACTAGCGGCACGGTGGAGCAGTACTTC
CDR3aa: CSARDLTSGTVEQYF

d_gene: .
j_gene: TRBJ2-7
v_gene: TRBV20-1
abundance: few
CDR3nt: TGCAGTGCTAGAGATCTGGGGGGCGGCCGAACCTACGAGCAGTACTTC
CDR3aa: CSARDLGGGRTYEQYF

d_gene: .
j_gene: TRBJ2-3
v_gene: TRBV10-3
abundance: many
CDR3nt: TGTGCCATCAGTGATAGCCCCGACAGCTCAGAAACAGATACGCAGTATTTT
CDR3aa: CAISDSPDSSETDTQYF

d_gene: .
j_gene: TRBJ2-7
v_gene: TRBV27
abundance: .
CDR3nt: TGTGCCAGCCGACCCGCGGGGGCAACCTACGAGCAGTACTTC
CDR3aa: CASRPAGATYEQYF

d_gene: .
j_gene: TRBJ1-5
v_gene: TRBV6-2/TRBV6-3
abundance: medium-sized
CDR3nt: TGTGCCAGCAGCTGGTCCCCCGACAGCAATCAGCCCCAGCATTTT
CDR3aa: CASSWSPDSNQPQHF

d_gene: .
j_gene: TRBJ2-7
v_gene: TRBV6-2/TRBV6-3
abundance: medium-sized
CDR3nt: TGTGCCAGCAGCAGAGACACGAGCTCCTACGAGCAGTACTTC
CDR3aa: CASSRDTSSYEQYF

d_gene: TRBD1
j_gene: TRBJ2-1
v_gene: TRBV25-1
abundance: many
CDR3nt: TGTGCCAGCTCGACAGGGGCTAAAAATGAGCAGTTCTTC
CDR3aa: CASSTGAKNEQFF

d_gene: TRBD1
j_gene: TRBJ2-1
v_gene: TRBV11-2
abundance: many
CDR3nt: TGTGCCAGCAGCCTAAACCGGGACAGCTCTTACAATGAGCAGTTCTTC
CDR3aa: CASSLNRDSSYNEQFF

d_gene: .
j_gene: TRBJ1-1
v_gene: TRBV28
abundance: medium-sized
CDR3nt: TGTGCCAGCAGTTCCAACCTCAGGGTGGGATTGAACACTGAAGCTTTCTTT
CDR3aa: CASSSNLRVGLNTEAFF

d_gene: .
j_gene: TRBJ1-1
v_gene: TRBV12-3/TRBV12-4
abundance: .
CDR3nt: TGTGCCAGCAGTTGGGGGGTTAAGGACACTGAAGCTTTCTTT
CDR3aa: CASSWGVKDTEAFF

d_gene: TRBD1
j_gene: TRBJ2-7
v_gene: TRBV29-1
abundance: many
CDR3nt: TGCAGCGTACTCGGGACAGGAAGCTACGAGCAGTACTTC
CDR3aa: CSVLGTGSYEQYF

d_gene: TRBD1
j_gene: TRBJ2-7
v_gene: TRBV9
abundance: many
CDR3nt: TGTGCCAGCAGCGCCGAAGGGACAGCCTGGGGGGAGCAGTACTTC
CDR3aa: CASSAEGTAWGEQYF

d_gene: TRBD2
j_gene: TRBJ2-1
v_gene: TRBV4-3
abundance: many
CDR3nt: TGCGCCAGCAGCCAAGATCGGTTCGGGGGGATTTCCTCCAATGAGCAGTTCTTC
CDR3aa: CASSQDRFGGISSNEQFF

d_gene: .
j_gene: TRBJ2-1
v_gene: TRBV7-2
abundance: many
CDR3nt: TGTGCCAGCAGCCATTACCCTACGGGCTACAATGAGCAGTTCTTC
CDR3aa: CASSHYPTGYNEQFF

d_gene: TRBD1
j_gene: TRBJ1-1
v_gene: TRBV13
abundance: many
CDR3nt: TGTGCCAGCAGCTTAGGCACAGGGGCAAATGCTGAAGCTTTCTTT
CDR3aa: CASSLGTGANAEAFF